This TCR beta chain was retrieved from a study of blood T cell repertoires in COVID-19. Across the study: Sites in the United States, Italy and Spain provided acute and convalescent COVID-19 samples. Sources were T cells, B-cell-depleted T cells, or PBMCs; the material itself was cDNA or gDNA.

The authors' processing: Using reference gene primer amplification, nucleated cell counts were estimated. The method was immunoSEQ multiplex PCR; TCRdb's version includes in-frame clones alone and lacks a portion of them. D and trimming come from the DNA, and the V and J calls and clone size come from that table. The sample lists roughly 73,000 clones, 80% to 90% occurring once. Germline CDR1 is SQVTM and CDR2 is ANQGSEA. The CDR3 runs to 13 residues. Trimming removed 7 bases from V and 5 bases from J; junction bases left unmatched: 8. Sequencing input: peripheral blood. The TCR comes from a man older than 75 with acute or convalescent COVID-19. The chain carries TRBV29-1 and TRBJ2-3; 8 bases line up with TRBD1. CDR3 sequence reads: CSAGQGEVDTQYF. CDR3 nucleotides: TGCAGCGCCGGACAGGGAGAGGTAGATACGCAGTATTTT.